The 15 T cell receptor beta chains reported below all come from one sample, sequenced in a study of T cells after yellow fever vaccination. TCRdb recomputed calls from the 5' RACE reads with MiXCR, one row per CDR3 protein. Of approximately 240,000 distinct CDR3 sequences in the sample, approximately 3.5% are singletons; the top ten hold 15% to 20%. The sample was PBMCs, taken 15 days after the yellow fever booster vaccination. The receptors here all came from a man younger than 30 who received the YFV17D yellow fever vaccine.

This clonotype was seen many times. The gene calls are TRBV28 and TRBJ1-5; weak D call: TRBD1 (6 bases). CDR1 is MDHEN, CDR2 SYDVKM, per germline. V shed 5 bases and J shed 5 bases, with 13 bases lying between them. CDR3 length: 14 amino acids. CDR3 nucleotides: TGTGCCAGCAGTGCTACAGGGTATGATCAGCCCCAGCATTTT. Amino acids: CASSATGYDQPQHF.

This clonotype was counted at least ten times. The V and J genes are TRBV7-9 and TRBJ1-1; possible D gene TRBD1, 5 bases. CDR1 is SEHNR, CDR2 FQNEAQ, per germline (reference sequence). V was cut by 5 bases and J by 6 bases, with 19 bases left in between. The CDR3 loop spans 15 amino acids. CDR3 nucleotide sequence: TGTGCCAGCAGCGGATACAGTGGGGGACCTCCTGAAGCTTTCTTT. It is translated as CASSGYSGGPPEAFF.

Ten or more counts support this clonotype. The CDR3 loop reads CASSLGTVGNTIYF. The CDR3 DNA follows: TGCGCCAGCAGCTTGGGTACCGTCGGAAACACCATATATTTT. J is TRBJ1-3 and V is TRBV5-1; D call uncertain. The CDR3 loop spans 14 amino acids. Trimming cost V 0 bases and J 4 bases, with 8 bases left between them. Germline CDR1 reads SGHRS; CDR2 reads YFSETQ.

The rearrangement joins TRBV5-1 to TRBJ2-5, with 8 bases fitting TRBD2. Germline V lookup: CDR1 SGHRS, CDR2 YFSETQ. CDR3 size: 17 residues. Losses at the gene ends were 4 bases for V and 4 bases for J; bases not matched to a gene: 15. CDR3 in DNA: TGCGCCAGCAGCCAAGGACTAGCCAACTTAAACGGAGAGACCCAGTACTTC. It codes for CASSQGLANLNGETQYF.

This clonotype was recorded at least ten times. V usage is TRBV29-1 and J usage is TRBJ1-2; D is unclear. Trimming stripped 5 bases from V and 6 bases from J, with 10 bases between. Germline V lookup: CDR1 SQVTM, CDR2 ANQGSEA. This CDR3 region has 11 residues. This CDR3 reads CSVNTPDGYTF. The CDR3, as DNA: TGCAGCGTTAATACCCCCGATGGCTACACCTTC.

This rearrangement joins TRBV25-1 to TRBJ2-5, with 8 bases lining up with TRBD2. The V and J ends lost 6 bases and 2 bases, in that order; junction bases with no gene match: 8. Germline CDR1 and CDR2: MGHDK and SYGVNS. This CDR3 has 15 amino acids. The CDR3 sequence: CASRRSGGQQETQYF. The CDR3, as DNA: TGTGCCAGCAGACGAAGCGGGGGCCAACAAGAGACCCAGTACTTC.

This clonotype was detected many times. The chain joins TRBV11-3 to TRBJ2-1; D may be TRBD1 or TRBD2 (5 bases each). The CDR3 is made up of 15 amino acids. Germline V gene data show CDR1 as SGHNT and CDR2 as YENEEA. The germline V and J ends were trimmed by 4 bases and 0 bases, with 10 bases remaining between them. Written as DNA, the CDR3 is TGTGCCAGCAGCTCAGAGGGGAGCTCCTACAATGAGCAGTTCTTC. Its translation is CASSSEGSSYNEQFF.

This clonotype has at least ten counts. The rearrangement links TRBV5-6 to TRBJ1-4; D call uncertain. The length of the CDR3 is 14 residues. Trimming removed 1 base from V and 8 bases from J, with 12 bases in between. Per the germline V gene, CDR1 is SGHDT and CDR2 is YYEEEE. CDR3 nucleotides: TGTGCCAGCAGCTTGACCGGTATCGGGGAAAAACTGTTTTTT. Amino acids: CASSLTGIGEKLFF.

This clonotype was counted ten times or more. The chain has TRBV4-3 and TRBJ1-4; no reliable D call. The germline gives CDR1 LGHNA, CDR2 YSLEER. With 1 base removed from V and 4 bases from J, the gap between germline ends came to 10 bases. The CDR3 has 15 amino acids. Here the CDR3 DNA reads TGCGCCAGCAGCCAAGTGGCGGGATTTAATGAAAAACTGTTTTTT. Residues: CASSQVAGFNEKLFF.

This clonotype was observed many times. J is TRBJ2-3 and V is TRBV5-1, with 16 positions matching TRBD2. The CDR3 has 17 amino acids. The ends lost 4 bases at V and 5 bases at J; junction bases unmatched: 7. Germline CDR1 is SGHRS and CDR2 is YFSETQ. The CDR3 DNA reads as TGCGCCAGCAGCGGAGGGACTAGCGGGGGGGCTCGAGATACGCAGTATTTT. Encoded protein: CASSGGTSGGARDTQYF.

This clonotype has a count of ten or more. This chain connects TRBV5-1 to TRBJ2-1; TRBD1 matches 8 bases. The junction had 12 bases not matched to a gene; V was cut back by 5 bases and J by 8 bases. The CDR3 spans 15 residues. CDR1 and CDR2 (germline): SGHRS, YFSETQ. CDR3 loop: CASRNRDRPRHEQFF. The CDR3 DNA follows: TGCGCCAGCAGAAACCGGGACAGGCCCAGGCATGAGCAGTTCTTC.

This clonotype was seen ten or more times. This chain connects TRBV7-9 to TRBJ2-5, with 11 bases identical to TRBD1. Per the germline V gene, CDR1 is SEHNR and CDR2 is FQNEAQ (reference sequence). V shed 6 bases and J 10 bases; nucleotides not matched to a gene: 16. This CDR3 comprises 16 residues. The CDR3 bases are TGTGCCAGCAGGCCTAACCCGGGACAGGGGGTCGAGGGCCAGTACTTC. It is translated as CASRPNPGQGVEGQYF.

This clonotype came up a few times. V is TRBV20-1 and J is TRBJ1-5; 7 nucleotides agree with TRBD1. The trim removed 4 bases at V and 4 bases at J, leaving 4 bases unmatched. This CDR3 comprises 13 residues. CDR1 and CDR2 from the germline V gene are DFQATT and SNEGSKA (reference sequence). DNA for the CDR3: TGCAGTGCTAAGGGGGCTGGGAATCAGCCCCAGCATTTT. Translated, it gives CSAKGAGNQPQHF.

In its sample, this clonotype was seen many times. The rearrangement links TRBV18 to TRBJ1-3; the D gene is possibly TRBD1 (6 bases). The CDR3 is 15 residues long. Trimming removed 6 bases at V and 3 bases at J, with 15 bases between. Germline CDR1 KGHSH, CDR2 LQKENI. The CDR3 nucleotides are TGTGCCAGCTCGCCCACGACAGGCGTTGGAAACACCATATATTTT. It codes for CASSPTTGVGNTIYF.

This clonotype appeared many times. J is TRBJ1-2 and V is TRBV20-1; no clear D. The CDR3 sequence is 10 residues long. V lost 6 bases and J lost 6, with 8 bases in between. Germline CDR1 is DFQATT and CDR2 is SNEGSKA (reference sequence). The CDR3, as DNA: TGCAGTGCGAAGCGGGATGGCTACACCTTC. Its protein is CSAKRDGYTF.